These T cell receptor beta chains were read from a single sample in a study of cytomegalovirus exposure and HLA in healthy donors. Libraries were prepared by immunoSEQ multiplex PCR; TCRdb keeps only in-frame clonotypes and omits some of them. The sample shows about 150,000 clones, 70% of them seen only once. Sequencing used PBMCs. These receptors came from a woman aged 55-69 years in good health and CMV-seropositive. CDR3s include the opening cysteine and the closing phenylalanine or tryptophan. D genes are given only for firm matches. Size is stated for part of the rows, as once, few or many counts, or as a class when the clone is expanded.

>TRBJ2-2|NA|NA|TRBV7-8
TGTGCCAGCAGCTCGCGGGACCGGACTGGGGAGCTGTTTTTT
CASSSRDRTGELFF
>TRBJ2-2|NA|once|TRBV6-5
TGTGCCAGCAGTTACGATAGCGGAAACACCGGGGAGCTGTTTTTT
CASSYDSGNTGELFF
>TRBJ2-2|NA|many|TRBV12-5
TGTGCTAGTGGTTTGGTCGAACAGTCGAACACCGGGGAGCTGTTTTTT
CASGLVEQSNTGELFF
>TRBJ1-3|NA|NA|TRBV6-6
TGTGCCAGCAGTCCACCGGGGATCTCTGGAAACACCATATATTTT
CASSPPGISGNTIYF
>TRBJ1-3|NA|NA|TRBV5-1
TGCGCCAGCAGCGCCTCGGGACACTCTGGAAACACCATATATTTT
CASSASGHSGNTIYF
>TRBJ1-1|NA|NA|TRBV5-1
TGCGCCAGCAGCTTTACGCAGGGTGATGAAGCTTTCTTT
CASSFTQGDEAFF
>TRBJ2-7|NA|once|TRBV4-1
TGCGCCAGCAGCCAAGATCCAGATAGGAGGGAGCAGTACTTC
CASSQDPDRREQYF
>TRBJ1-2|TRBD1|once|TRBV5-1
TGCGCCAGCAGCTTGGGACAGGGGTCCTATGGCTACACCTTC
CASSLGQGSYGYTF
>TRBJ1-1|NA|NA|TRBV27
TGTGCCAGCAGTTTTCGAAATGGGGCCACTGAAGCTTTCTTT
CASSFRNGATEAFF
>TRBJ2-2|NA|NA|TRBV4-1
TGCGCCAGCAGCCAAGTGGGCAGGGTGAACACCGGGGAGCTGTTTTTT
CASSQVGRVNTGELFF
>TRBJ2-2|NA|once|TRBV11-2
TGTGCCAGCAGCATGGACAGATCGAACACCGGGGAGCTGTTTTTT
CASSMDRSNTGELFF
>TRBJ2-4|NA|NA|TRBV19
TGTGCCAGTAGTTCTATTCGGAACATTCAGTACTTC
CASSSIRNIQYF
>TRBJ2-7|TRBD2|few|TRBV19
TGTGCCAGTAGTCCCCGGGGGGGAATCAGCGAGCAGTACTTC
CASSPRGGISEQYF
>TRBJ2-5|TRBD2|NA|TRBV6-1
TGTGCCAGCAGTGAAGTAAGTGGAGGTCCCGGGAGGCAAGAGACCCAGTACTTC
CASSEVSGGPGRQETQYF
>TRBJ1-5|TRBD1|NA|TRBV19
TGTGCCAGTAGTACACAGGGGGCGAGCAATCAGCCCCAGCATTTT
CASSTQGASNQPQHF